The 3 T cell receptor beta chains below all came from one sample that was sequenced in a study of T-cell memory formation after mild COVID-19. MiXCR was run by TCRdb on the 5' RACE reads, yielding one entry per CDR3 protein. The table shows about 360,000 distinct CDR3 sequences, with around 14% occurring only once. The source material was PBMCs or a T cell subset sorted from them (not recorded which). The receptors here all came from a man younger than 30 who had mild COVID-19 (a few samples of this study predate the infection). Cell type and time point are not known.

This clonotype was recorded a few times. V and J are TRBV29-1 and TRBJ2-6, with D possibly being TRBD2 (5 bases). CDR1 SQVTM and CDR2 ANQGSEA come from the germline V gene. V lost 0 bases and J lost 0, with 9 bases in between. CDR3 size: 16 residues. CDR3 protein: CSVEDLEGSGANVLTF. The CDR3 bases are TGCAGCGTTGAAGATCTTGAGGGCTCTGGGGCCAACGTCCTGACTTTC.

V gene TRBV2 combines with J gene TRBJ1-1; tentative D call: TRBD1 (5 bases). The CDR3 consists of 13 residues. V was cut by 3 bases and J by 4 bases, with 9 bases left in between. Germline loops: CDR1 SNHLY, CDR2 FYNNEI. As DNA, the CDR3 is TGTGCCAGCAGTGAGGGGGGAGGCACTGAAGCTTTCTTT. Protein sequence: CASSEGGGTEAFF.

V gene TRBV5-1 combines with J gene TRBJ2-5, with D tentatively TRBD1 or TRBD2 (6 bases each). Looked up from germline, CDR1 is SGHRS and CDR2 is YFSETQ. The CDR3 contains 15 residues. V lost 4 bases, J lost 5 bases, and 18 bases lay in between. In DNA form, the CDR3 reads TGCGCCAGCAGCCAGCGAGTGGGGGGCCGGGAGACCCAGTACTTC. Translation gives CASSQRVGGRETQYF.